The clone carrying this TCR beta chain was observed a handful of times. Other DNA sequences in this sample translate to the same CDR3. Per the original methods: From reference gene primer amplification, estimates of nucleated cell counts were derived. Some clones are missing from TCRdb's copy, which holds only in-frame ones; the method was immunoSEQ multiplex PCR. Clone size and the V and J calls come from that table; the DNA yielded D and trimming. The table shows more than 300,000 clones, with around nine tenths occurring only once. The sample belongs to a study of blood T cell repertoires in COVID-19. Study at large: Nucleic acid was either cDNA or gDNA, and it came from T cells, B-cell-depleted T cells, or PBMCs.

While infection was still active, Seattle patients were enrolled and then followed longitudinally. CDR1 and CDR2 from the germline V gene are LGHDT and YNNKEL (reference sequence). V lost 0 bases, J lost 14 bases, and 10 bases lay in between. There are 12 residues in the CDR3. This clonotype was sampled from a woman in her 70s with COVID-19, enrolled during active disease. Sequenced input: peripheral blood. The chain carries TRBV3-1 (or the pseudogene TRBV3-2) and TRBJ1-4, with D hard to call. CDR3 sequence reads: CASSQEREKLFF. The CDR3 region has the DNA TGTGCCAGCAGCCAAGAAAGGGAGAAGCTGTTTTTT.